The 10 T cell receptor beta chains presented below share a single source sample, sequenced in a study of neurological immune-mediated disorders. TCRdb re-derived calls from the 5' RACE reads in MiXCR, one entry per CDR3 protein. The repertoire holds tens of thousands of distinct CDR3 sequences, with about an eighth as singletons. The sequenced sample consisted of PBMCs. These receptors were collected from a woman aged 55 to 70 in good health.

There are many counts of this clonotype. The J gene is TRBJ2-7, the V gene TRBV7-9; no definite D call. CDR1 SEHNR and CDR2 FQNEAQ come from the germline V gene (reference sequence). Trimming removed 6 bases from V and 1 base from J, with 10 bases in between. The CDR3 covers 13 residues. The CDR3 here is CASRTDVSYEQYF. CDR3 nucleotides: TGTGCCAGCAGGACGGACGTGTCCTACGAGCAGTACTTC. Based on the CDR3 plus reference TRBV7-9 and TRBJ2-7, the full variable domain is DTGVSQNPRHKITKRGQNVTFRCDPISEHNRLYWYRQTLGQGPEFLTYFQNEAQLEKSRLLSDRFSAERPKGSFSTLEIQRTEQGDSAMYLCASRTDVSYEQYFGPGTRLTVT.

This clonotype has ten or more counts. This chain links TRBV30 with TRBJ1-6; no firm D call. V was clipped by 5 bases and J by 4 bases, with 9 bases between them. Germline CDR1 GTSNPN, CDR2 SVGIG (reference sequence). This CDR3 contains 13 residues. The CDR3 bases are TGTGCCTGGGCGGGATCTTATAATTCACCCCTCCACTTT. It translates to CAWAGSYNSPLHF.

At least ten counts were recorded for this clonotype. J is TRBJ2-1 and V is TRBV20-1; the D gene is possibly TRBD2 (6 bases). The CDR3 is 13 residues long. The germline V gene encodes CDR1 DFQATT and CDR2 SNEGSKA (reference sequence). The V end lost 5 bases, the J end lost 5 bases, and 13 bases lay between the germline ends. CDR3 sequence (DNA): TGCAGTGCTCCCGGGGGAATTAACAATGAGCAGTTCTTC. Amino acids: CSAPGGINNEQFF.

This clonotype has ten or more counts. The gene calls are TRBV7-6 and TRBJ2-5; 14 positions match TRBD2. J lost 2 bases, V lost 5 bases, and 4 bases had no gene match. This CDR3 contains 16 residues. From germline, CDR1 is SGHVS and CDR2 FNYEAQ. CDR3 residues: CASSPGTSGGQETQYF. DNA for the CDR3: TGTGCCAGCAGCCCCGGGACTAGCGGGGGACAAGAGACCCAGTACTTC.

This clonotype was seen at least ten times. The chain has TRBV6-2 or TRBV6-3 and TRBJ2-3, with unresolved D. The CDR3 covers 15 residues. The ends were cut back, 5 bases at V and 0 bases at J, with 12 bases in the middle. CDR1 is MNHEY, CDR2 SVGEGT, per germline. DNA of the CDR3: TGTGCCAGCAGTCCTGGCCTTTCGAGCACAGATACGCAGTATTTT. It encodes CASSPGLSSTDTQYF.

In this sample, this clonotype turned up many times. The chain links TRBV25-1 to TRBJ2-1; D is possibly TRBD2 (5 bases). The CDR3 spans 14 residues. The germline V gene encodes CDR1 MGHDK and CDR2 SYGVNS. V was cut by 1 base and J by 8 bases, with 12 bases left in between. This CDR3 is CASSESSRPDEQFF. The DNA of the CDR3 is TGTGCCAGCAGTGAATCTAGCAGGCCTGATGAGCAGTTCTTC.

This clonotype was seen repeatedly, ten times or more. This sequence joins TRBV3-1 and TRBJ2-5; no definite D call. V lost 1 base, J lost 5 bases, and 8 bases lay in between. The CDR3 has 13 amino acids. Germline CDR1 and CDR2: LGHDT and YNNKEL (reference sequence). CDR3 coding DNA: TGTGCCAGCAGCCAAGGCGGTTTGGAGACCCAGTACTTC. Its protein is CASSQGGLETQYF.

This clonotype was picked up many times. J is TRBJ2-7 and V is TRBV5-1, with no clear D. Trimming removed 4 bases at V and 3 bases at J, with 17 bases between. Germline lookup yields CDR1 SGHRS and CDR2 YFSETQ. This CDR3 spans 15 amino acids. Written as DNA, the CDR3 is TGCGCCAGCAGCCTGGTCGGCGGTACGGTCTACGAGCAGTACTTC. The encoded protein is CASSLVGGTVYEQYF.

This clonotype was recorded many times. This chain joins TRBV4-3 and TRBJ2-2; D unresolved. V lost 1 base and J lost 4, with 7 bases in between. The germline gives CDR1 LGHNA, CDR2 YSLEER. The CDR3 is 14 amino acids. The CDR3 DNA follows: TGCGCCAGCAGCCAAGTCAGATCCACCGGGGAGCTGTTTTTT. Protein product: CASSQVRSTGELFF.

This clonotype was counted at least ten times. The chain uses TRBV12-3 or TRBV12-4 and TRBJ1-5; D not certain. Trimming took 1 base from V and 4 from J, leaving 5 bases between them. This CDR3 is 13 amino acids long. For the CDR3, the DNA is TGTGCCAGCAGTTTAGGGATTAATCAGCCCCAGCATTTT. Its protein is CASSLGINQPQHF.